A selection of T cell receptor beta chains follows, all from one sample in a study of human CD8 memory T cell subsets. TCRdb reprocessed the 5' RACE reads; each CDR3 protein has one entry and no DNA is given. This sample's table reports several thousand distinct CDR3 sequences. Sequenced: CD8+ effector memory T cells (TEM) sorted from PBMCs. The origin of the receptors is a human donor in good health. Each CDR3 is given with its conserved first and last residue. The order of the fields is J gene, V gene, clone size, CDR3 protein. The size of a clone is reported for some rows only, either as once, few or many, or as a class for expanded clones.

TRBJ1-5 | TRBV20-1 | . | CSARDAGQSNQPQHF
TRBJ2-1 | TRBV20-1 | . | CSARDLGLAGGRAQGNEQFF
TRBJ2-5 | TRBV18 | . | CASSSTSGSGETQYF
TRBJ2-7 | TRBV20-1 | . | CSARAAGTIYEQYF
TRBJ2-1 | TRBV29-1 | . | CSVEGPSAGVTYNEQFF
TRBJ2-7 | TRBV5-1 | medium-sized | CASSLEDRVHEQYF
TRBJ2-1 | TRBV7-3 | . | CASSLEVAGDNEQFF
TRBJ2-6 | TRBV9 | . | CASGRYSSSGANVLTF
TRBJ2-5 | TRBV10-2 | medium-sized | CATRPGGYGETQYF
TRBJ1-4 | TRBV29-1 | medium-sized | CSVARYGNEKLFF
TRBJ1-2 | TRBV5-5 | . | CASSLTPRNRDGYTF
TRBJ1-5 | TRBV7-4 | . | CASSPLGPVQPQHF
TRBJ2-7 | TRBV7-2 | . | CASSLILGLSSYEQYF
TRBJ1-1 | TRBV19 | . | CASSIEARGAAFF
TRBJ1-2 | TRBV13 | medium-sized | CASSLGTANDYTF
TRBJ1-1 | TRBV7-2 | . | CASSLARTGGTEAFF
TRBJ2-3 | TRBV24-1 | . | CATSDFGTSTHTQYF
TRBJ2-5 | TRBV19 | . | CASSTWGQETQYF
TRBJ2-7 | TRBV10-3 | . | CAISAPTSGGSSYEQYF
TRBJ2-1 | TRBV5-4 | . | CAGAEREGAYNGQFF
TRBJ2-3 | TRBV7-3 | . | CASSWGLTDTQYF
TRBJ2-3 | TRBV27 | medium-sized | CASSLGPRGTDTQYF
TRBJ2-7 | TRBV19 | medium-sized | CASRVNAGETYEQYF
TRBJ1-2 | TRBV9 | . | CASSVDSGQFYGYTF
TRBJ2-2 | TRBV9 | medium-sized | CASSGSGGGNGELFF
TRBJ1-2 | TRBV3-1 | medium-sized | CASSQNPGGYGYTF
TRBJ1-1 | TRBV4-3 | . | CASSQGTGGYAEAFF
TRBJ2-1 | TRBV6-4 | . | CASSDAAGSYNEQFF
TRBJ2-5 | TRBV7-9 | . | CASSQVGQQETQYF
TRBJ2-3 | TRBV4-3 | . | CASSEKAGENTDTQYF
TRBJ2-2 | TRBV29-1 | medium-sized | CSVTTLGRADTGELFF
TRBJ2-7 | TRBV12-3/TRBV12-4 | . | CASSRGTSGAYEQYF
TRBJ2-7 | TRBV9 | medium-sized | CASSDSGSEFDEQYF
TRBJ1-2 | TRBV7-2 | medium-sized | CASSLAGQGMGGYTF
TRBJ2-1 | TRBV6-2/TRBV6-3 | . | CASSYSIGGGGGDEQFF
TRBJ1-5 | TRBV3-1 | . | CASSPDPNQPQHF
TRBJ1-3 | TRBV11-2 | . | CASRGVLSGNTIYF
TRBJ2-2 | TRBV6-2/TRBV6-3 | . | CASRPSLAGESGELFF
TRBJ2-7 | TRBV5-6 | . | CASSYGQGAINEQYF
TRBJ2-1 | TRBV19 | medium-sized | CASSIYGGGAGEQFF
TRBJ1-1 | TRBV5-1 | . | CASSLIFGEASEAFF
TRBJ1-1 | TRBV28 | medium-sized | CASSGGPMNTEAFF
TRBJ2-1 | TRBV19 | . | CASRELAGEFHEQFF
TRBJ2-1 | TRBV6-2/TRBV6-3 | . | CASTPTRRLYNEQFF
TRBJ2-3 | TRBV6-4 | medium-sized | CASSSGGTTDTQYF
TRBJ2-5 | TRBV27 | large | CASSLGPFDQETQYF